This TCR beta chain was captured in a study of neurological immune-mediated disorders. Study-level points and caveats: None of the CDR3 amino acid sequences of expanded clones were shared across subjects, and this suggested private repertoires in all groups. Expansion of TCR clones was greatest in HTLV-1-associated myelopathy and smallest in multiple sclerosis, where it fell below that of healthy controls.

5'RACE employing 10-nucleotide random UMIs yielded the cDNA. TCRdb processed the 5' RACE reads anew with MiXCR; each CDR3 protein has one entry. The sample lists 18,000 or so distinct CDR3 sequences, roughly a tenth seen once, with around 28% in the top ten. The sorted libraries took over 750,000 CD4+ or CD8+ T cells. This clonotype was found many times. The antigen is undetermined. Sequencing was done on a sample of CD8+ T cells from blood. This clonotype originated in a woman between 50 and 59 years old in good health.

The CDR3 region is CASHLRGSAEAFF. CDR3 coding DNA: TGTGCCAGCCACCTACGAGGGTCAGCTGAAGCTTTCTTT. The J gene is TRBJ1-1, the V gene TRBV27; D is uncertain. From germline, CDR1 is MNHEY and CDR2 SMNVEV (reference sequence). Between the trimmed V and J ends, which lost 8 bases and 6 bases, there was a span of 16 bases. The CDR3 is made up of 13 amino acids.